This T cell receptor beta chain was profiled in a study of identical twins. TCRdb called the 5' RACE reads again in MiXCR, with one record for every CDR3 protein. Altogether a few hundred thousand distinct CDR3 sequences are present, roughly an eighth being singletons, with the ten largest covering 7.2%. The CDR3 spans 18 residues. Trimming pared 9 bases from V and 4 bases from J, leaving 28 bases between. The data also belong to a second study, concerning yellow fever vaccine responses in identical twins.

This clonotype was sampled from a young woman in good health. The sequencing sample was made of CD8+ T cells sorted from blood. The rearrangement uses TRBV12-3 or TRBV12-4 and TRBJ2-1; the D gene is possibly TRBD1 (5 bases). The CDR3 reads CARTPWGYQGKGYNEQFF. CDR3 sequence (DNA): TGTGCCAGGACCCCGTGGGGCTACCAGGGAAAAGGTTACAATGAGCAGTTCTTC.